This T cell receptor (beta chain) was retrieved from a study of cytomegalovirus exposure and HLA in healthy donors. Regarding the study as a whole: When a later analysis was performed, an Asian-associated ancestry cluster reportedly had fewer N-insertions than the roughly 690-donor mean.

On this clone: Antigen: not known.

The CDR3 is 14 amino acids. Germline CDR1 MNHEY, CDR2 SVGAGI. PCR was performed using 60 Vbeta and 13 Jbeta primers. Only in-frame clones appear in the TCRdb table, and some are missing; sequencing was by immunoSEQ multiplex PCR. Here the sample table reports about 200,000 clones. This chain uses TRBV6-5 with TRBJ1-3; no definite D call. The TCR originated in a young man in good health and CMV-seronegative. The sample consisted of PBMCs. DNA for the CDR3: TGTGCGACGTTTGACTCTAGCTCTGGAAACACCATATATTTT. It translates to CATFDSSSGNTIYF.